The source of this T cell receptor (beta chain) is a study of blood T cell repertoires in COVID-19. Study-level information: Sample material is recorded as cDNA or gDNA derived from T cells, B-cell-depleted T cells, or PBMCs.

Participant-given clinical history determined each cohort assignment. Cohort 3 recovered donors had two negative PCRs, clearance, or symptom resolution. Germline-derived CDR1 and CDR2 are PRHDT and FYEKMQ (reference sequence). The CDR3 contains 15 residues. V was pared by 5 bases and J by 6 bases, with 10 bases of the junction left unmatched. Some clones are missing from TCRdb's copy, which holds only in-frame ones; the method was immunoSEQ multiplex PCR. The sample records approximately 130,000 clones, around 88% being singletons. This clone was counted between two and nine times. The chain carries TRBV13 and TRBJ1-1; 9 bases agree with TRBD1. The sequencing input was PBMCs or T cells enriched from blood (not recorded which). The receptor's source is a woman aged 45 to 65 who had recovered from COVID-19. For the CDR3, the DNA is TGTGCCAGCAGCCATCCGGGACAGGGCGGGTCTGAAGCTTTCTTT. Its protein product is CASSHPGQGGSEAFF.